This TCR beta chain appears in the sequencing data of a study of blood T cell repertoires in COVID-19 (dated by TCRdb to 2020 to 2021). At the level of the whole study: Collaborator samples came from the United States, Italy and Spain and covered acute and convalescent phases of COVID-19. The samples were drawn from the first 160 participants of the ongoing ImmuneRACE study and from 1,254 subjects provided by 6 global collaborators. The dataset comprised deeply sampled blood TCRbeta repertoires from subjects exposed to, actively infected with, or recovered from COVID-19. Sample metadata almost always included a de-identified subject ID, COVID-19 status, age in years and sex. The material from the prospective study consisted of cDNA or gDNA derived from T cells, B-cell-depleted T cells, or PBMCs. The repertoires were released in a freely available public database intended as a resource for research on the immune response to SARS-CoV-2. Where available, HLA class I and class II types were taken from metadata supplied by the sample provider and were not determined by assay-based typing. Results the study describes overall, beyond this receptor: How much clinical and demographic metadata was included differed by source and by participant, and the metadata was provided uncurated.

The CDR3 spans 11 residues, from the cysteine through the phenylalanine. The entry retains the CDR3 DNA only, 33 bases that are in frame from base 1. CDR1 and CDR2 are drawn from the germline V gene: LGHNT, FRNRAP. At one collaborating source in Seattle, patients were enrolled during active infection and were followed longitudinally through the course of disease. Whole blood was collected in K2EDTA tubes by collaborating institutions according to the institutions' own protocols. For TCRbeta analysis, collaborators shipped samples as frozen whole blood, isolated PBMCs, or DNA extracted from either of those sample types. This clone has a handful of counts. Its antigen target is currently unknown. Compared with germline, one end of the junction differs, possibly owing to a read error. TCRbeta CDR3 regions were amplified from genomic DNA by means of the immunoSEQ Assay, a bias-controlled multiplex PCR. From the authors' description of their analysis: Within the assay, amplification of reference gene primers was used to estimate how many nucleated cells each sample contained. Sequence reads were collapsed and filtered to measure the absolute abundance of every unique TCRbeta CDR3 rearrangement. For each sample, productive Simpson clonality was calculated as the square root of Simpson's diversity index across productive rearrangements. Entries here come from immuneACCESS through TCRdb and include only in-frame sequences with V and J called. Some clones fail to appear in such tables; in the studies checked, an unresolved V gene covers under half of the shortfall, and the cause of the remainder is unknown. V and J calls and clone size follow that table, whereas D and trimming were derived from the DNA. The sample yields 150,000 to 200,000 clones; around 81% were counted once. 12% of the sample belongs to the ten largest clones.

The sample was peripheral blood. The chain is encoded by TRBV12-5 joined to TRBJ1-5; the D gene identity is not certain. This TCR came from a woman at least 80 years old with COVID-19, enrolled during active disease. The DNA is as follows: TGTGCTAGTGGTTTTGGAACAGCAATAAATTTT. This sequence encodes CASGFGTAINF.